This T cell receptor beta chain is drawn from a study of blood T cell repertoires in COVID-19. As for the study in general: Specimens from acute and convalescent COVID-19 originated in the United States, Italy and Spain.

In regard to this clone: The same CDR3 arises from other DNA sequences in this sample as well.

Method: immunoSEQ multiplex PCR; TCRdb's copy keeps in-frame clones and lacks some. The sample shows about 240,000 clones, roughly 80% of them seen only once. The junction had 2 bases not matched to a gene; V was cut back by 4 bases and J by 3 bases. From germline, CDR1 is KGHSH and CDR2 LQKENI. The CDR3 spans 13 residues. The receptor was isolated from a woman between 18 and 29 years old with acute or convalescent COVID-19. The material sequenced was peripheral blood. The chain links TRBV18 to TRBJ1-2; 7 bases agree with TRBD1. The CDR3 loop reads CASSQDRDYGYTF. The CDR3 coding sequence is TGTGCCAGCTCACAAGACAGGGACTATGGCTACACCTTC.